This passage covers 21 T cell receptor beta chains from one sample sequenced in a study of T cell clonality in common variable immunodeficiency. The method was immunoSEQ multiplex PCR; TCRdb's version includes in-frame clones alone and lacks a portion of them. Sampling found about 41,000 clones, none seen once. The sample was peripheral blood mononuclear cells. These receptor sequences come from a person between 18 and 69 years old in good health.

This clone was found many times. The CDR3 end lies 3 residues beyond the end of the read and is filled in from the germline J gene. The chain combines TRBV20-1 with TRBJ2-1; D is perhaps TRBD1 (6 bases). The CDR3 consists of 12 residues. The germline V gene has CDR1 DFQATT and CDR2 SNEGSKA (reference sequence). V shed 6 bases and J shed 7 bases, with 13 bases lying between them. Incomplete CDR3 DNA: TGCAGTGCAACAACAGGGTTAAATGAG. Translating it yields CSATTGLNE. The complete CDR3 protein is CSATTGLNEQFF.

Ten or more counts support this clone. The read ends 3 residues early relative to the CDR3; the germline J gene fills the gap. The genes are TRBV28 and TRBJ2-7; 8 nucleotides line up with TRBD1. V lost 6 bases, J lost 3 bases, and 10 bases stayed unmatched. The germline gives CDR1 MDHEN, CDR2 SYDVKM. The CDR3 has 15 amino acids. CDR3 bases read: TGTGCCAGCAGCCTTATCCCCGGGACAGGCTACGAG. The encoded protein is CASSLIPGTGYE. The full CDR3 sequence reads CASSLIPGTGYEQYF. Full variable domain (missing parts from reference TRBV28 and TRBJ2-7): DVKVTQSSRYLVKRTGEKVFLECVQDMDHENMFWYRQDPGLGLRLIYFSYDVKMKEKGDIPEGYSVSREKKERFSLILESASTNQTSMYLCASSLIPGTGYEQYFGPGTRLTVT.

This clone was detected many times. The read gets to within 3 residues of the CDR3 end, and the germline J gene fills in the rest. J is TRBJ2-5 and V is TRBV7-2, with a tentative D call TRBD2 (5 bases). V lost 3 bases, J lost 4 bases, and 9 bases lay in between. The CDR3 length is 13 residues. The germline gives CDR1 SGHTA, CDR2 FQGNSA. The CDR3 DNA, read in part, is TGTGCCAGCAGCTTTTCTCGGGGAGAGACC. It specifies CASSFSRGET. The CDR3 as a whole reads CASSFSRGETQYF. Using reference TRBV7-2 and TRBJ2-5 for the parts outside the CDR3, the full variable domain is GAGVSQSPSNKVTEKGKDVELRCDPISGHTALYWYRQSLGQGLEFLIYFQGNSAPDKSGLPSDRFSAERTGGSVSTLTIQRTQQEDSAVYLCASSFSRGETQYFGPGTRLLVL.

For this clone: The read ends 3 residues before the CDR3 terminus; that terminus is restored from the germline J gene. The J gene is TRBJ1-4, the V gene TRBV20-1; 7 positions agree with TRBD1. The CDR3 runs to 17 residues. Germline lookup yields CDR1 DFQATT and CDR2 SNEGSKA (reference sequence). CDR3 bases read: TGCAGTGCTAGAGCCCGATCGGACAGGACATCTAATTCACCA. It encodes CSARARSDRTSNSP. The CDR3 reads in full as CSARARSDRTSNSPLFF.

This clone was recorded many times. Sequencing ends 3 residues short of the CDR3 end; the germline J gene provides the rest. V gene TRBV7-2 combines with J gene TRBJ2-1; a possible D gene is TRBD2 (6 bases). Trimming stripped 1 base from V and 8 bases from J, with 9 bases between. CDR3 length: 13 amino acids. Looked up from germline, CDR1 is SGHTA and CDR2 is FQGNSA. Partial CDR3 DNA: TGTGCCAGCAGCTTAGAGGAGGGCTATGAG. As protein: CASSLEEGYE. The entire CDR3 protein is CASSLEEGYEQFF.

This clone was observed at least ten times. The missing CDR3 end, 3 residues past where the read stops, is filled in from the germline J gene. The V gene is TRBV5-1, the J gene TRBJ1-1; D not certain. The CDR3 spans 19 residues. Germline lookup yields CDR1 SGHRS and CDR2 YFSETQ. The V end was cut by 3 bases, the J end by 1 base, with 25 bases between. This CDR3 reads CASSSTTSILTIWNTEAFF. The part of the CDR3 DNA that was read is TGCGCCAGCAGCTCGACGACCTCCATTTTGACAATCTGGAACACTGAA.

This clone was recorded many times. The sequence runs out 3 residues before the end of the CDR3; the remainder is reconstructed from the germline J gene. The chain carries TRBV7-2 and TRBJ1-2, with 9 bases aligning to TRBD1. CDR3 length: 13 residues. Germline V lookup: CDR1 SGHTA, CDR2 FQGNSA. V was clipped by 4 bases and J by 6 bases; unmatched bases: 3. CDR3 in amino acids: CASSSRTGDGYTF. The CDR3 bases that were read are TGTGCCAGCAGCTCCCGGACAGGGGATGGC. The whole variable domain, filled in from reference TRBV7-2 and TRBJ1-2, reads GAGVSQSPSNKVTEKGKDVELRCDPISGHTALYWYRQSLGQGLEFLIYFQGNSAPDKSGLPSDRFSAERTGGSVSTLTIQRTQQEDSAVYLCASSSRTGDGYTFGSGTRLTVV.

In its sample, this clone was seen many times. The read falls 3 residues short of the CDR3 end, and the missing part is taken from the germline J gene. This chain joins TRBV5-1 and TRBJ2-3; 12 bases are a match to TRBD2. V shed 4 bases and J 4 bases; nucleotides not matched to a gene: 10. The CDR3 is 17 amino acids. The V gene's germline CDR1 is SGHRS and CDR2 YFSETQ. The CDR3 reads CASSKQTSGRRADTQYF. Incomplete CDR3 DNA: TGCGCCAGCAGCAAACAGACTAGCGGGAGACGGGCAGATACG. The complete variable domain, with remaining parts taken from reference TRBV5-1 and TRBJ2-3, reads KAGVTQTPRYLIKTRGQQVTLSCSPISGHRSVSWYQQTPGQGLQFLFEYFSETQRNKGNFPGRFSGRQFSNSRSEMNVSTLELGDSALYLCASSKQTSGRRADTQYFGPGTRLTVL.

This clone was counted many times. From the germline J gene comes the end of the CDR3, since the read stops 3 residues before it. V gene TRBV28 combines with J gene TRBJ2-4, with D tentatively TRBD2 (7 bases). Trimming removed 6 bases at V and 2 bases at J, with 11 bases between. Germline V gene sequence: CDR1 MDHEN, CDR2 SYDVKM. This CDR3 spans 14 amino acids. The CDR3 DNA, read in part, is TGTGCCAGCAGGGGGGGGGCATCCAAAAACATT. Translation gives CASRGGASKNI. The whole CDR3 is CASRGGASKNIQYF.

This clone came up a few times. The sequence runs out 3 residues before the end of the CDR3; the remainder is reconstructed from the germline J gene. V is TRBV20-1 and J is TRBJ2-3, with D possibly being TRBD1 or TRBD2 (5 bases each). This CDR3 comprises 16 residues. Per the germline V gene, CDR1 is DFQATT and CDR2 is SNEGSKA (reference sequence). CDR3 residues: CSARDIQGDSNQPQYF. The DNA read from the CDR3 is TGCAGTGCTAGAGATATTCAGGGAGATAGCAATCAGCCG.

Details on this clone: The observed sequence ends 3 residues before the CDR3 terminus, with the missing tail filled in from the germline J gene. V and J are TRBV19 and TRBJ1-5, with a weak D call TRBD1 (5 bases). Per the germline V gene, CDR1 is LNHDA and CDR2 is SQIVND (reference sequence). The V and J ends lost 7 bases and 4 bases respectively, with 26 bases between them. The CDR3 covers 18 residues. CDR3 DNA, as far as it was read: TGTGCCAGTAATTTTTACCGAAGCGGGCGGGGGAGTAATCAGCCC. Translation: CASNFYRSGRGSNQP. The entire CDR3 protein is CASNFYRSGRGSNQPQHF.

This clone was counted at least ten times. From the germline J gene comes the end of the CDR3, since the read stops 3 residues before it. The chain uses TRBV20-1 and TRBJ1-2; TRBD1 matches at 9 bases. CDR3 length: 12 amino acids. In germline, CDR1 is DFQATT, CDR2 SNEGSKA (reference sequence). With 5 bases clipped from V and 4 bases from J, the junction kept 2 bases outside the gene matches. The CDR3 loop reads CSAGQGTYGYTF. Partial CDR3 DNA: TGCAGTGCTGGACAGGGGACCTATGGC.

For this clone: Read sequence stops 3 residues before the CDR3 end, and the germline J gene provides the missing end. J is TRBJ1-2 and V is TRBV7-3; TRBD1 matches 9 bases. From germline, CDR1 is SGHTA and CDR2 FQGTGA. This CDR3 is built from 15 residues. CDR3 in amino acids: CASSSGQGLGNDYTF. Partial CDR3 DNA: TGTGCCAGCAGCTCCGGACAGGGGTTAGGTAATGAC.

Many counts were recorded for this clone. The read ends 3 residues early relative to the CDR3; the germline J gene fills the gap. V usage is TRBV5-1 and J usage is TRBJ2-7; tentative D call: TRBD2 (5 bases). The germline gives CDR1 SGHRS, CDR2 YFSETQ. The CDR3 extends over 14 amino acids. Trimming cost V 4 bases and J 0 bases, with 11 bases left between them. The CDR3 bases that were read are TGCGCCAGCAGCCCCCGCGGGTTCTCCTACGAG. It encodes CASSPRGFSYE. The full CDR3 is CASSPRGFSYEQYF.

This clone was counted a few times. CDR3 loop: CAGGLAGGPRNEQYF. CDR3 bases read: TGTGCCGGGGGACTAGCGGGAGGGCCTAGGAACGAG. This chain joins TRBV2 and TRBJ2-7, with TRBD2 identical over 16 bases. The CDR3 extends 3 residues past the end of the read, so its final part is completed from the germline J gene. The V gene end was trimmed by 11 bases and the J gene end by 5 bases; junction bases not matched to a gene: 9. This CDR3 has 15 amino acids. The germline gives CDR1 SNHLY, CDR2 FYNNEI.

This clone has ten or more counts. Sequencing ends 3 residues short of the CDR3 end; the germline J gene provides the rest. The chain has TRBV2 and TRBJ2-5; the match to TRBD1 covers 8 bases. Germline V lookup: CDR1 SNHLY, CDR2 FYNNEI. The CDR3 loop spans 15 amino acids. V trimming: 3 bases; J trimming: 6 bases; junction bases outside the gene matches: 9. The chain's CDR3 is CASSDLRTGIQTQYF. CDR3 DNA, as far as it was read: TGTGCCAGCAGTGATCTTCGGACAGGGATACAGACC.

This clone was counted many times. The CDR3 end lies 3 residues beyond the end of the read and is filled in from the germline J gene. The chain links TRBV20-1 to TRBJ2-3; a possible D gene is TRBD1 (5 bases). Germline CDR1 and CDR2: DFQATT and SNEGSKA (reference sequence). The CDR3 loop spans 15 amino acids. The CDR3: CSARGGQILQETQYF. CDR3 DNA (partial): TGCAGTGCTAGAGGGGGCCAGATTCTACAAGAGACG.

Many counts were recorded for this clone. The observed sequence ends 3 residues before the CDR3 terminus, with the missing tail filled in from the germline J gene. V is TRBV7-2 and J is TRBJ2-3; no reliable D call. The CDR3 contains 12 residues. The germline V and J ends were trimmed by 2 bases and 5 bases, with 5 bases remaining between them. Germline assignment: CDR1 SGHTA and CDR2 FQGNSA. CDR3 DNA, as far as it was read: TGTGCCAGCAGCTTAACGGGAGATACG. Translation: CASSLTGDT. Given in full, the CDR3 is CASSLTGDTQYF.

This clone is categorized as medium-sized (0.01 to 0.1%). Read coverage stops 3 residues before the CDR3 terminus; the germline J gene supplies the remainder. The chain has TRBV5-4 and TRBJ2-4; 9 bases fit TRBD1. J was trimmed by 6 bases and V by 4 bases; bases with no gene match: 11. Germline V gene lookup returns CDR1 SGHNT and CDR2 YYREEE (reference sequence). The length of the CDR3 is 16 residues. The CDR3 loop reads CASSDNDRGRRNIQYF. The DNA read from the CDR3 is TGTGCCAGCAGCGACAATGACAGGGGGAGGAGAAACATT.

This clone was seen ten or more times. One end of the junction does not line up with germline, which may come from a read error. The read ends 3 residues early relative to the CDR3; the germline J gene fills the gap. This sample includes further DNA sequences coding for the same CDR3. The genes are TRBV13 and TRBJ1-3; 7 bases match TRBD1. Germline V CDR1 and CDR2: PRHDT, FYEKMQ (reference sequence). The CDR3 contains 15 residues. CDR3: CASSKLDRVEYTIYF. The covered CDR3 bases are TGTGCCAGCAGCAAATTAGACAGGGTGGAGTACACA.

This clone was counted at least ten times. The sequenced fragment ends 3 residues before the CDR3 boundary, so the rest is inferred from the germline J gene. The chain uses TRBV7-2 and TRBJ2-3, with D tentatively TRBD2 (6 bases). CDR3 size: 13 residues. Trimming stripped 6 bases from V and 2 bases from J, with 9 bases between. CDR1 SGHTA and CDR2 FQGNSA come from the germline V gene. The CDR3 DNA, read in part, is TGTGCCAGCAGGGGACTTTCCACAGATACG. It specifies CASRGLSTDT. The CDR3 in its entirety is CASRGLSTDTQYF. Full variable domain (outside the CDR3, taken from reference TRBV7-2 and TRBJ2-3): GAGVSQSPSNKVTEKGKDVELRCDPISGHTALYWYRQSLGQGLEFLIYFQGNSAPDKSGLPSDRFSAERTGGSVSTLTIQRTQQEDSAVYLCASRGLSTDTQYFGPGTRLTVL.